Shown below are 28 T cell receptor beta chains from a single sample sequenced in a study of T cell responses to AZD1222 COVID-19 vaccine. Measured with immunoSEQ multiplex PCR; TCRdb has only the in-frame clones, and not every one. The sample carries fewer than 200,000 clones, around 92% recorded once. Material: peripheral blood, obtained on day 0 of AZD1222 vaccination. These receptors came from an adult in good health.

Worth noting for this clone: The sample holds other DNA sequences that translate to the same CDR3. The chain links TRBV3-1 (or the pseudogene TRBV3-2) to TRBJ1-2; D uncertain. Germline loops: CDR1 LGHDT, CDR2 YNNKEL (reference sequence). Trimming cost V 1 base and J 3 bases, with 3 bases left between them. CDR3 length: 12 residues. CDR3 sequence: CASSQVDYGYTF. The DNA of the CDR3 is TGTGCCAGCAGCCAAGTAGACTATGGCTACACCTTC.

This clone is a singleton in its sample. The chain joins TRBV19 to TRBJ1-6; TRBD1 matches at 7 bases. The V gene's germline CDR1 is LNHDA and CDR2 SQIVND (reference sequence). V dropped 5 bases and J dropped 7; count of bases not matched to a gene: 8. This CDR3 region has 15 residues. CDR3 nucleotide sequence: TGTGCCAGTAGTCTCAACCGACAGGGAAATTCACCCCTCCACTTT. It codes for CASSLNRQGNSPLHF.

The V gene is TRBV5-4, the J gene TRBJ1-6; 7 bases are a match to TRBD1. Germline V gene sequence: CDR1 SGHNT, CDR2 YYREEE (reference sequence). The CDR3 length is 15 residues. Trimming removed 3 bases from V and 9 bases from J; junction bases left unmatched: 9. CDR3 protein: CASSSQGQWTSPLHF. The DNA of the CDR3 is TGTGCCAGCAGCTCGCAGGGACAGTGGACTTCACCCCTCCACTTT.

The chain is built from TRBV7-9 and TRBJ2-1, with D perhaps TRBD1 or TRBD2 (5 bases each). V was trimmed by 5 bases and J by 0 bases, leaving 14 bases between them. Germline V gene lookup returns CDR1 SEHNR and CDR2 FQNEAQ (reference sequence). There are 16 residues in the CDR3. The CDR3 nucleotides are TGTGCCAGCAGCCCCCGGGACGGGGACTCCTACAATGAGCAGTTCTTC. Translated, it gives CASSPRDGDSYNEQFF.

The V call is TRBV9, the J call TRBJ1-1; 7 nucleotides agree with TRBD1. Per the germline V gene, CDR1 is SGDLS and CDR2 is YYNGEE. The CDR3 runs to 12 residues. The V gene end was trimmed by 4 bases and the J gene end by 7 bases; junction bases not matched to a gene: 4. The DNA for the CDR3 is TGTGCCAGCAGCACAGGGGAAGGTGAAGCTTTCTTT. Translation: CASSTGEGEAFF.

Note on this clone: Other DNA sequences within the sample encode an identical CDR3. The CDR3 sequence is CASSLGVNTEAFF. Here the CDR3 DNA reads TGTGCCAGCAGTTTAGGGGTGAACACTGAAGCTTTCTTT. The V gene is TRBV28, the J gene TRBJ1-1; D not resolved. Deletions cut 2 bases from V and 0 bases from J, with 4 bases between. The CDR3 sequence is 13 residues long. Germline V gene sequence: CDR1 MDHEN, CDR2 SYDVKM.

This chain connects TRBV12-5 to TRBJ1-5; no clear D gene. Germline CDR1 LGHNT, CDR2 FRNRAP. The CDR3 spans 13 residues. The CDR3 DNA sequence: TGTGATCCCTTACACGGTAGCAATCAGCCCCAGCATTTT. Protein: CDPLHGSNQPQHF.

The chain links TRBV27 to TRBJ1-2, with D possibly TRBD1 on 5 matching bases. Germline V gene sequence: CDR1 MNHEY, CDR2 SMNVEV (reference sequence). There are 13 residues in the CDR3. Between the trimmed V and J ends, which lost 0 bases and 8 bases, there was a span of 10 bases. CDR3 nucleotide sequence: TGTGCCAGCAGTTTATCCGGGGGGAAAGGCTACACCTTC. This codes for CASSLSGGKGYTF.

The rearrangement links TRBV11-2 to TRBJ2-7, with D possibly TRBD2 on 5 matching bases. The germline V gene has CDR1 SGHAT and CDR2 FQNNGV. The CDR3 has 14 amino acids. V lost 4 bases, J lost 6 bases, and 16 bases lay in between. As DNA, the CDR3 is TGTGCCAGCAGCTGGACTCAGATAGTAGGCGAGCAGTACTTC. Protein sequence: CASSWTQIVGEQYF.

This chain connects TRBV5-1 to TRBJ1-6; possible D gene TRBD1, 5 bases. There are 17 residues in the CDR3. The V and J ends lost 4 bases and 0 bases respectively, with 14 bases between them. Germline assignment: CDR1 SGHRS and CDR2 YFSETQ. As DNA, the CDR3 is TGCGCCAGCAGCGCCCGGGACGGGAGCTCCTATAATTCACCCCTCCACTTT. It translates to CASSARDGSSYNSPLHF.

The rearrangement joins TRBV7-6 to TRBJ2-7, with 9 bases matching TRBD2. CDR3 length equals 15 residues. Trimming took 4 bases from V and 2 from J; bases not matched to a gene: 6. CDR1 and CDR2 from the germline V gene are SGHVS and FNYEAQ. In DNA form, the CDR3 reads TGTGCCAGCAGCTCAATTAGCGGGGGAGCCTACGAGCAGTACTTC. This gives the protein CASSSISGGAYEQYF.

The CDR3 nucleotides read TGTGCCAGCAGGGAGGACAGGGGGATTAACTATGGCTACACCTTC. Protein sequence: CASREDRGINYGYTF. The rearrangement uses TRBV11-2 and TRBJ1-2, with TRBD1 matching 10 bases. Germline CDR1 and CDR2: SGHAT and FQNNGV. V trimming: 6 bases; J trimming: 1 base; junction bases outside the gene matches: 5. The CDR3 has 15 amino acids.

The V gene is TRBV13, the J gene TRBJ1-1; D remains unclear. The CDR3 is 14 amino acids. Germline V gives CDR1 PRHDT, CDR2 FYEKMQ (reference sequence). V dropped 4 bases and J dropped 2 bases, with 11 bases sitting between them. The CDR3 loop reads CASSSPGRNTEAFF. CDR3 sequence (DNA): TGTGCCAGCAGCTCCCCGGGGAGAAACACTGAAGCTTTCTTT.

The V and J genes are TRBV5-6 and TRBJ2-1; D is perhaps TRBD2 (5 bases). V was pared by 0 bases and J by 4 bases, with 8 bases between. The germline V gene has CDR1 SGHDT and CDR2 YYEEEE. This CDR3 comprises 14 residues. CDR3 sequence (DNA): TGTGCCAGCAGCTTGGGGGGAGATTACAATGAGCAGTTCTTC. Its protein is CASSLGGDYNEQFF. Combining the CDR3 with reference TRBV5-6 and TRBJ2-1 gives the whole variable domain DAGVTQSPTHLIKTRGQQVTLRCSPKSGHDTVSWYQQALGQGPQFIFQYYEEEERQRGNFPDRFSGHQFPNYSSELNVNALLLGDSALYLCASSLGGDYNEQFFGPGTRLTVL.

The V and J genes are TRBV29-1 and TRBJ2-1; no firm D call. The CDR3 contains 11 residues. In germline, CDR1 is SQVTM, CDR2 ANQGSEA. Trimming stripped 1 base from V and 8 bases from J, with 6 bases between. Written as DNA, the CDR3 is TGCAGCGTTGAAGGGAACTATGAGCAGTTCTTC. Protein: CSVEGNYEQFF.

This chain joins TRBV5-6 and TRBJ1-4; the D is unclear. V was pared by 4 bases and J by 10 bases, with 17 bases between. The CDR3 spans 14 residues. Germline loops: CDR1 SGHDT, CDR2 YYEEEE. The CDR3 DNA is TGTGCCAGCAGCCCAGGCACGGAGTATCGAAAACTGTTTTTT. This codes for CASSPGTEYRKLFF.

The chain is built from TRBV6-5 and TRBJ2-7; 7 bases map to TRBD1. V lost 10 bases to trimming and J lost 2 bases; unmatched junction nucleotides: 11. Germline CDR1 reads MNHEY; CDR2 reads SVGAGI. This CDR3 is 14 amino acids long. CDR3 region: CATAWDRQTYEQYF. The DNA of the CDR3 is TGTGCCACGGCCTGGGACAGACAAACCTACGAGCAGTACTTC.

The rearrangement joins TRBV18 to TRBJ2-5, with a weak D call TRBD2 (6 bases). The CDR3 spans 14 residues. The V gene's germline CDR1 is KGHSH and CDR2 LQKENI. V was cut by 2 bases and J by 0 bases, with 7 bases left in between. The CDR3 sequence: CASSPLADQETQYF. CDR3 coding DNA: TGTGCCAGCTCACCATTAGCGGACCAAGAGACCCAGTACTTC.

J is TRBJ2-1 and V is TRBV6-1; D is unresolved. The V and J ends lost 1 base and 2 bases respectively, with 15 bases between them. The CDR3 totals 17 residues. Germline lookup yields CDR1 MNHNS and CDR2 SASEGT. For the CDR3, the DNA is TGTGCCAGCAGTGAAGGGAAGGTCCTTTTTACCTACAATGAGCAGTTCTTC. Amino acids: CASSEGKVLFTYNEQFF.

This clone was counted between two and nine times. This chain connects TRBV18 to TRBJ1-5; maybe TRBD1 (5 bases). The CDR3 contains 15 residues. CDR1 is KGHSH, CDR2 LQKENI, per germline. With 3 bases removed from V and 0 bases from J, the gap between germline ends came to 9 bases. For the CDR3, the DNA is TGTGCCAGCTCACCTCGACAGATTAGCAATCAGCCCCAGCATTTT. This gives the protein CASSPRQISNQPQHF.

V usage is TRBV6-6 and J usage is TRBJ1-2; D gene ambiguous. The V gene's germline CDR1 is MNHNY and CDR2 SVGAGI (reference sequence). V was pared by 6 bases and J by 14 bases, with 22 bases between. CDR3 length: 13 amino acids. This CDR3 reads CASREGGNDVGTF. The CDR3 nucleotides are TGTGCCAGCAGGGAGGGAGGGAACGATGTCGGGACCTTC.

This sequence joins TRBV7-9 and TRBJ2-1, with 7 bases fitting TRBD1. CDR1 and CDR2 (germline): SEHNR, FQNEAQ (reference sequence). V was clipped by 2 bases and J by 10 bases; unmatched bases: 5. The CDR3 consists of 13 residues. CDR3 region: CASSLSDRPEQFF. The CDR3 bases are TGTGCCAGCAGCTTATCGGACAGGCCCGAGCAGTTCTTC. The full variable domain, its missing parts supplied by reference TRBV7-9 and TRBJ2-1, is DTGVSQNPRHKITKRGQNVTFRCDPISEHNRLYWYRQTLGQGPEFLTYFQNEAQLEKSRLLSDRFSAERPKGSFSTLEIQRTEQGDSAMYLCASSLSDRPEQFFGPGTRLTVL.

This clone was seen once. The chain carries TRBV11-2 and TRBJ2-1; TRBD1 might be the D (6 bases). The CDR3 runs to 15 residues. Between the trimmed V and J ends, which lost 1 base and 4 bases, there was a span of 11 bases. The germline CDR1 and CDR2 sequences are SGHAT and FQNNGV. The CDR3 DNA sequence: TGTGCCAGCAGCTTAGGGGGGCAAGGTTACAATGAGCAGTTCTTC. Protein sequence: CASSLGGQGYNEQFF. Combining the CDR3 with reference TRBV11-2 and TRBJ2-1 gives the whole variable domain EAGVAQSPRYKIIEKRQSVAFWCNPISGHATLYWYQQILGQGPKLLIQFQNNGVVDDSQLPKDRFSAERLKGVDSTLKIQPAKLEDSAVYLCASSLGGQGYNEQFFGPGTRLTVL.

V gene TRBV29-1 combines with J gene TRBJ1-1; D is undetermined. The CDR3 has 12 residues. Germline V gene data show CDR1 as SQVTM and CDR2 as ANQGSEA. V lost 6 bases to trimming and J lost 1 base, with 9 bases between them. The CDR3 region has the DNA TGCAGCGTCACTACAGCGAACACTGAAGCTTTCTTT. It is translated as CSVTTANTEAFF.

The CDR3 reads CSEGSGYTF. The CDR3 coding sequence is TGCAGTGAGGGGTCTGGCTACACCTTC. The chain recombines TRBV20-1 with TRBJ1-2; perhaps TRBD1 as D (5 bases). From germline, CDR1 is DFQATT and CDR2 SNEGSKA (reference sequence). This CDR3 has 9 residues. The germline V and J ends were trimmed by 7 bases and 7 bases, with 7 bases remaining between them.

V and J are TRBV7-9 and TRBJ2-7; TRBD1 might be the D (6 bases). V dropped 2 bases and J dropped 2 bases, with 13 bases sitting between them. The germline CDR1 and CDR2 sequences are SEHNR and FQNEAQ (reference sequence). This CDR3 has 15 residues. DNA of the CDR3: TGTGCCAGCAGCTTAAAGGACAGCGATCCCTACGAGCAGTACTTC. Its translation: CASSLKDSDPYEQYF.

The chain recombines TRBV5-1 with TRBJ2-2, with TRBD1 as a possible D gene (7 bases). Germline V gene lookup returns CDR1 SGHRS and CDR2 YFSETQ. CDR3 length: 14 residues. V lost 4 bases and J 6 bases, leaving 13 bases between the germline ends. The CDR3 bases are TGCGCCAGCAGCCCGGAGGGGGCGGCCGGGGAGCTGTTTTTT. Protein: CASSPEGAAGELFF.

This chain links TRBV28 with TRBJ1-2; D perhaps matches TRBD1 (5 bases). CDR1 and CDR2 (germline): MDHEN, SYDVKM. Between the trimmed V and J ends, which lost 5 bases and 7 bases, there was a span of 14 bases. This CDR3 is 13 amino acids long. CDR3 nucleotide sequence: TGTGCCAGCAGTAGGGGAGAGGATGGTGGCTACACCTTC. It yields the protein CASSRGEDGGYTF.